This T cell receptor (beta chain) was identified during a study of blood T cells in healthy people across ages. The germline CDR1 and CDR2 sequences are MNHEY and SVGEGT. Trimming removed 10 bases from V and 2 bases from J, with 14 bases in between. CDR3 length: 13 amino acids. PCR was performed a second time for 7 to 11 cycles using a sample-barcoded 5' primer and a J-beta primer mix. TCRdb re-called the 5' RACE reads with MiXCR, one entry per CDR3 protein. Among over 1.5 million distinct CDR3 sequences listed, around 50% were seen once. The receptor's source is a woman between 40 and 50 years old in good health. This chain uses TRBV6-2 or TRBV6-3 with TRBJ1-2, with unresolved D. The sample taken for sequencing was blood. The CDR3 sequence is CAIKTDRNYGYTF. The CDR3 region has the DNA TGTGCCATCAAAACGGACCGGAACTATGGCTACACCTTC.